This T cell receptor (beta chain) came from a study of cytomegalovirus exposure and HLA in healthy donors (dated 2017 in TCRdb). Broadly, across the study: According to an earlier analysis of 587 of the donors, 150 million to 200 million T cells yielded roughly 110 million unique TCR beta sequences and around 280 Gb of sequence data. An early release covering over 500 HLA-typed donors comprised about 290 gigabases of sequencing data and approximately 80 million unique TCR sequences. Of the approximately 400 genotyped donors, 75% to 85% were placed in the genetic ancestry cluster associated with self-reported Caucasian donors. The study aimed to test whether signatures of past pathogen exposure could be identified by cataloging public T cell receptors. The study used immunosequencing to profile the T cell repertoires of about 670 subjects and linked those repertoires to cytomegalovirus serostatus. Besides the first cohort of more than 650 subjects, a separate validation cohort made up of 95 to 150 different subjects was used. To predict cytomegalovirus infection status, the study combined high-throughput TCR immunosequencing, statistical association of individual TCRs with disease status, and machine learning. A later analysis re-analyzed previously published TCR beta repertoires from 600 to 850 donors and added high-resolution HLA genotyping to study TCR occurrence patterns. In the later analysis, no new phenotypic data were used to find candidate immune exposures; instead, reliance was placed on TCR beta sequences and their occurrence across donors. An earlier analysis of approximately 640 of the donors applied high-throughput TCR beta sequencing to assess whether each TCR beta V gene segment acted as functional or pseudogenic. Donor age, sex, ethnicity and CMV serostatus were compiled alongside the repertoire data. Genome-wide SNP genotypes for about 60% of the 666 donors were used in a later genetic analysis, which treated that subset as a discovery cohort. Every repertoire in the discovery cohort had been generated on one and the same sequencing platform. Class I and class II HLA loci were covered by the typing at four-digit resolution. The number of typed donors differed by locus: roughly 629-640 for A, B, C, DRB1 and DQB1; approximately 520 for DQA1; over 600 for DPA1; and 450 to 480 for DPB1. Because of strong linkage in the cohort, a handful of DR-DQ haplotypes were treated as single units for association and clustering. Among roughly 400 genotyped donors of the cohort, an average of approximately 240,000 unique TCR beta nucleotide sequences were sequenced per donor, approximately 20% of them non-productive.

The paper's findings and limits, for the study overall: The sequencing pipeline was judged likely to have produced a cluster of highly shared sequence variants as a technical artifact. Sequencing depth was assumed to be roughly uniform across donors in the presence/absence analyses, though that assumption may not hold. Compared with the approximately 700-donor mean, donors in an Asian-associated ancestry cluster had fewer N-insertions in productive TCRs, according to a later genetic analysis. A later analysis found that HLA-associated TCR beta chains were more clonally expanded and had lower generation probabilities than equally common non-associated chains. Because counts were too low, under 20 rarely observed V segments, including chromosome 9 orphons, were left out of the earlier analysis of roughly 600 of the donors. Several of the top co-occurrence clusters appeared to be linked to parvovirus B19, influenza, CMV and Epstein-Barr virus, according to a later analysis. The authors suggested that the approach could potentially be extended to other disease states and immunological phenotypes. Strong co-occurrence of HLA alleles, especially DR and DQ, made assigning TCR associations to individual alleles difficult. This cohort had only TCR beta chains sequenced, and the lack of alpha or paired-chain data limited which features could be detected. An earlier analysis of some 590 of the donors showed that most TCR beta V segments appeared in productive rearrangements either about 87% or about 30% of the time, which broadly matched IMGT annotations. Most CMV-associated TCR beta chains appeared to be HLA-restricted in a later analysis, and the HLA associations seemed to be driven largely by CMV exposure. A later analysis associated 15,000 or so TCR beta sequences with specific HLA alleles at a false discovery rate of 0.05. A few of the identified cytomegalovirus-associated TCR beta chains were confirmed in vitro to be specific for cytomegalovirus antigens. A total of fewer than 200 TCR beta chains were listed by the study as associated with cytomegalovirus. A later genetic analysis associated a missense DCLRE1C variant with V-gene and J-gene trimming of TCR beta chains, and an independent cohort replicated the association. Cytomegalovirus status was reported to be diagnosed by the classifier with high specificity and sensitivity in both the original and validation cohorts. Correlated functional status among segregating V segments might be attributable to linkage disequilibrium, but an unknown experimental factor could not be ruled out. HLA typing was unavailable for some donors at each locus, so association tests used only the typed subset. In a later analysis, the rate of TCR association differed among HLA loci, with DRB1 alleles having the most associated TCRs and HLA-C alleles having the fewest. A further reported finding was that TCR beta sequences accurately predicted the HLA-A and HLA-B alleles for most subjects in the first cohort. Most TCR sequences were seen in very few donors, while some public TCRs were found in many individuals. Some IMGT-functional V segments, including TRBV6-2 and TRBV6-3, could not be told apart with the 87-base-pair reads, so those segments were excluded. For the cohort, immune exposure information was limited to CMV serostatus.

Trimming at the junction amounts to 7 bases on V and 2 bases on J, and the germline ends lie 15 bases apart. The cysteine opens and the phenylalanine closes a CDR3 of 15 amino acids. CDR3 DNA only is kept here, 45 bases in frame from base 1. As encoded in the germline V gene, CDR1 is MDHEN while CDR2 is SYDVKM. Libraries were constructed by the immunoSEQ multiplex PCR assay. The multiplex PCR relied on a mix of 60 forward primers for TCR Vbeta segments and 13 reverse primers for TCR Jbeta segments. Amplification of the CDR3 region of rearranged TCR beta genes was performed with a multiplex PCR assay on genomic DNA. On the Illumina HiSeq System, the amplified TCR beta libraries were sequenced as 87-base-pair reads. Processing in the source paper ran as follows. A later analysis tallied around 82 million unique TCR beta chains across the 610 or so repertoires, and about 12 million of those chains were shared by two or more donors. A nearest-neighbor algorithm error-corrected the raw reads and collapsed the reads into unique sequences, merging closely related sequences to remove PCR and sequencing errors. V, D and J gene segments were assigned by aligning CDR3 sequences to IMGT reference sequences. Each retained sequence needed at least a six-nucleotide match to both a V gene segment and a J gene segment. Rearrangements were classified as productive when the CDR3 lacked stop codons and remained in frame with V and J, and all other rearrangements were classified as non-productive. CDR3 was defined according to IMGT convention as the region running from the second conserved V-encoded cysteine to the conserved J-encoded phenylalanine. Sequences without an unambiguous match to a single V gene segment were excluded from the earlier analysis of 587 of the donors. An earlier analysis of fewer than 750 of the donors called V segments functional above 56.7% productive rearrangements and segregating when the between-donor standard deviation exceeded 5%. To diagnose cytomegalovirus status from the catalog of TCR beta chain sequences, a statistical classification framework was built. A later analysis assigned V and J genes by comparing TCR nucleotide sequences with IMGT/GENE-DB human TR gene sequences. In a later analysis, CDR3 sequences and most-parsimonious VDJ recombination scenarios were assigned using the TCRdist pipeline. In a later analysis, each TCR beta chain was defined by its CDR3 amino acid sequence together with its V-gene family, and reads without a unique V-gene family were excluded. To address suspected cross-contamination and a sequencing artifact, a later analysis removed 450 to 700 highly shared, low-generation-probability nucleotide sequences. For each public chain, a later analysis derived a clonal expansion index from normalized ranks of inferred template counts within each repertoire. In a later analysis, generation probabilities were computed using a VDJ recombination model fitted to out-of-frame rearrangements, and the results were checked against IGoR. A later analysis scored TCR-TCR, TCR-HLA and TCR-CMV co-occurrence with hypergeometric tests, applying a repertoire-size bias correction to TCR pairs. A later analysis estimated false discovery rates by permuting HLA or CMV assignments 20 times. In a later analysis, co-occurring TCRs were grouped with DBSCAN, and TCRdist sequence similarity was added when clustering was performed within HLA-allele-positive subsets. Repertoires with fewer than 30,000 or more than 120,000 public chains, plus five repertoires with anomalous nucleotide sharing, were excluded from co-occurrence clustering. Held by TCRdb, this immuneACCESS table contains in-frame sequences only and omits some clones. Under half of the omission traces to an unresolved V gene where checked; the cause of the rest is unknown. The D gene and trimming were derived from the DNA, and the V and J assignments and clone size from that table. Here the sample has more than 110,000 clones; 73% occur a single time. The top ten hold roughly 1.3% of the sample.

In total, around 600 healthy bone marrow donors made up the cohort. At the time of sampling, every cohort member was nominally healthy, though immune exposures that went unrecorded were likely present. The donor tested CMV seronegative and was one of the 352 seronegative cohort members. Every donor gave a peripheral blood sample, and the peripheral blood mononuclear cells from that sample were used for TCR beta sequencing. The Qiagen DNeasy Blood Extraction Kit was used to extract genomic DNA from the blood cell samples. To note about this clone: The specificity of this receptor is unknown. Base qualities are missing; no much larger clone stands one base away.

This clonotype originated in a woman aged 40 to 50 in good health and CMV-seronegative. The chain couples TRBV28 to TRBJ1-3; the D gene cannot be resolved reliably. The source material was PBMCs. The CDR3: CASTPLSRAGNTIYF. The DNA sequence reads TGTGCCAGCACCCCCCTTTCGAGGGCTGGAAACACCATATATTTT.